This TCR beta chain was obtained from a study of regulatory T cells in long-lasting Graves disease. Overall study context: Over 5 years on antithyroid drugs plus positive TSH receptor antibodies marked Graves' disease as persistent. Whole-study findings and limits: It was possible that the small sample size reduced accuracy. Favored usage of TRBV28, TRBJ1-2 and TRBJ2-5 was recorded in persistent disease.

With iRepertoire HTBI primers and Arm-PCR of CDR3 regions, TCR beta libraries were built. TCRdb re-analysed the multiplex PCR reads in MiXCR, keeping a single row per CDR3 protein. Among more than 300,000 distinct CDR3 sequences listed, 20% were seen once. Time point denoted: persistent/refractory GD, antithyroid drugs over 5 years with positive TRAb. Researchers made the TCR library from RNA that was extracted from PBMCs. This CDR3 comprises 15 residues. CDR1 is DFQATT, CDR2 SNEGSKA, per germline (reference sequence). The germline V and J ends were trimmed by 1 base and 0 bases, with 10 bases remaining between them. Comment on this clonotype: Its specificity is not known.

V is TRBV20-1 and J is TRBJ2-1; either TRBD1 or TRBD2 may supply D (5 bases each). The sequences come from peripheral blood mononuclear cells (PBMCs), collected when the disease was refractory, from a patient treated with antithyroid drugs. The TCR comes from a female donor with Graves disease. CDR3 residues: CSARGEGNSYNEQFF. CDR3 in DNA: TGCAGTGCTAGAGGCGAGGGGAACTCCTACAATGAGCAGTTCTTC.